A selection of T cell receptor beta chains follows, all from one sample in a study of T cell repertoires in cytomegalovirus infection. TCRdb used MiXCR to reprocess the reads, holding one entry per CDR3 protein. This table has 350,000 to 450,000 distinct CDR3 sequences, around 18% appearing once. Material: PBMCs. These receptors all stem from a human donor in good health (CMV status not recorded). Some clones in this sample may be carry-over from other donors' samples. Both conserved end residues are part of each CDR3. The D gene is left open where the match is weak. Size is stated for part of the rows, as once, few or many counts, or as a class when the clone is expanded.

J	size	D	V	CDR3	DNA
TRBJ2-2	many	TRBD1	TRBV7-8	CASTREMGQFTGELFF	TGTGCCAGCACCCGAGAGATGGGACAGTTCACCGGGGAGCTGTTTTTT
TRBJ2-3	NA	NA	TRBV2	CASTLGWDVTDTQYF	TGTGCCAGCACTCTTGGGTGGGATGTCACAGATACGCAGTATTTT
TRBJ1-3	few	NA	TRBV12-3/TRBV12-4	CASSLGLGFSGNTIYF	TGTGCCAGCAGTTTAGGGTTAGGCTTTTCTGGAAACACCATATATTTT
TRBJ1-2	NA	NA	TRBV6-2/TRBV6-3	CASSPTGRRGGYTF	TGTGCCAGCAGTCCCACGGGACGGAGGGGCGGCTACACCTTC
TRBJ2-1	few	NA	TRBV7-8	CASSLVGAANEQFF	TGTGCCAGCAGCTTAGTCGGGGCGGCCAATGAGCAGTTCTTC
TRBJ2-1	many	TRBD2	TRBV6-1	CASRISGGYNEQFF	TGTGCCAGCAGGATTAGCGGGGGGTACAATGAGCAGTTCTTC
TRBJ2-7	NA	NA	TRBV7-2	CASSLVPAAAYEQYF	TGTGCCAGCAGCTTAGTCCCCGCGGCAGCCTACGAGCAGTACTTC
TRBJ1-1	many	TRBD1	TRBV20-1	CSAHRGRENTEAFF	TGCAGTGCTCACAGGGGGCGGGAGAACACTGAAGCTTTCTTT
TRBJ1-3	many	NA	TRBV12-3/TRBV12-4	CASTTDTGNTIYF	TGTGCCAGCACTACGGACACTGGAAACACCATATATTTT
TRBJ2-1	few	NA	TRBV20-1	CSASRVAVDNEQFF	TGCAGTGCTAGTCGGGTAGCGGTTGACAATGAGCAGTTCTTC
TRBJ2-5	many	TRBD2	TRBV7-2	CASSSHKEASGQETQYF	TGTGCCAGCAGCTCCCATAAAGAAGCTAGCGGCCAAGAGACCCAGTACTTC
TRBJ2-1	many	TRBD2	TRBV24-1	CATSDSSGGIYNEQFF	TGTGCCACCAGTGACTCCAGCGGGGGCATCTACAATGAGCAGTTCTTC
TRBJ2-6	many	TRBD2	TRBV7-2	CASGTGRGSSGANVLTF	TGTGCCAGCGGGACCGGGAGGGGATCCTCTGGGGCCAACGTCCTGACTTTC
TRBJ2-7	NA	TRBD1	TRBV6-2/TRBV6-3	CASRNQGATIYEQYF	TGTGCCAGCAGAAACCAGGGGGCGACGATCTACGAGCAGTACTTC
TRBJ2-3	few	NA	TRBV10-3	CAIRPSWGTDTQYF	TGTGCCATCAGGCCTAGCTGGGGCACAGATACGCAGTATTTT
TRBJ1-6	many	NA	TRBV7-9	CASSLKTIGNSPLHF	TGTGCCAGCAGCTTGAAAACGATAGGGAATTCACCCCTCCACTTT
TRBJ2-3	many	TRBD1	TRBV7-2	CASSQGQGPDTQYF	TGTGCCAGCAGCCAGGGACAGGGGCCAGATACGCAGTATTTT
TRBJ2-7	many	TRBD1	TRBV7-2	CASSFQGQTSYEQYF	TGTGCCAGCAGCTTTCAGGGACAGACCTCCTACGAGCAGTACTTC
TRBJ2-7	NA	TRBD2	TRBV20-1	CSAHSGRAYEQYF	TGCAGTGCTCATAGCGGGAGGGCCTACGAGCAGTACTTC
TRBJ2-6	many	NA	TRBV6-2/TRBV6-3	CASSYSVLVAGANVLTF	TGTGCCAGCAGTTACTCAGTTCTAGTAGCTGGGGCCAACGTCCTGACTTTC
TRBJ2-7	few	NA	TRBV6-2/TRBV6-3	CASSRRDEQYF	TGTGCCAGCAGTCGCCGTGACGAGCAGTACTTC
TRBJ2-7	many	NA	TRBV6-1	CASSRGHSLSYEQYF	TGTGCCAGCAGTCGAGGCCACTCGCTCTCCTACGAGCAGTACTTC
TRBJ2-1	NA	TRBD2	TRBV7-9	CASSPSGVRNEQFF	TGTGCCAGCAGCCCCAGCGGGGTTCGAAATGAGCAGTTCTTC
TRBJ2-7	many	TRBD2	TRBV7-2	CASSFVAGGPDEQYF	TGTGCCAGCAGCTTTGTGGCGGGGGGGCCGGACGAGCAGTACTTC
TRBJ1-1	NA	TRBD1	TRBV7-6	CASSLKTGDRADTEAFF	TGTGCCAGCAGCTTAAAGACCGGTGACAGGGCAGACACTGAAGCTTTCTTT
TRBJ2-5	NA	NA	TRBV10-3	CAISGGLAGQETQYF	TGTGCCATCAGTGGAGGGCTAGCAGGCCAAGAGACCCAGTACTTC
TRBJ1-1	few	NA	TRBV20-1	CSARDRVRRDFF	TGCAGTGCTAGAGATAGGGTTCGACGGGATTTCTTT
TRBJ1-1	many	TRBD1	TRBV28	CASRLQGGNTEAFF	TGTGCCAGCAGGTTACAGGGGGGGAACACTGAAGCTTTCTTT
TRBJ1-1	many	TRBD1	TRBV12-3/TRBV12-4	CASSLGGSNTEAFF	TGTGCCAGCAGCTTAGGGGGCTCGAACACTGAAGCTTTCTTT